The clone carrying this T cell receptor beta chain turned up a few times. The antigen remains unidentified. This sample was taken from a study of T cells after yellow fever vaccination. Broader study findings: The booster saw the reappearance of most primary-vaccination clones (nearly 98% CD4, roughly 87% CD8). The CD4 compartment and the CD8 compartment contained a small share of clonotypes in common. Abundant bulk-population clonotypes could contaminate the FACS-sorted repertoires.

Template switching by 5'RACE produced TCR cDNA, adding a universal primer site and UMIs. TCRdb reanalysed the 5' RACE reads using MiXCR and keeps one entry per CDR3 protein. The sample lists 300,000 to 400,000 distinct CDR3 sequences, about 8.7% occurring once. Germline V gene data show CDR1 as MDHEN and CDR2 as SYDVKM. Trimming shortened V by 0 bases and J by 0 bases, and 12 bases separated the two germline ends. There are 17 residues in the CDR3. The TCR sequence derives from a man between 18 and 35 years old who received the YFV17D yellow fever vaccine. The source was PBMCs, collected on the day of the first yellow fever vaccination. The V and J genes are TRBV28 and TRBJ1-5; D perhaps matches TRBD1 (6 bases). CDR3 region: CASSLWDSPYSNQPQHF. DNA for the CDR3: TGTGCCAGCAGTTTATGGGACAGTCCTTATAGCAATCAGCCCCAGCATTTT.